This TCR beta chain emerged from a study of metastatic and nonmetastatic thyroid tumors. Study information: Repertoires from malignant and benign thyroid patients were compared across blood and tumor or nodule tissue.

Trimming pared 1 base from V and 5 bases from J, leaving 17 bases between. The CDR3 spans 16 residues. Germline V lookup: CDR1 MDHEN, CDR2 SYDVKM. As processed by the authors: Clinicopathological groups of papillary thyroid cancer showed CDR3 differences that were used to build a distant-metastasis classifier. TCRdb ran MiXCR on the PCR reads. TCRdb, rather than the study authors, made the V and J calls. The sample consists of 7,000 to 9,500 clones, 20% to 25% of them appearing once. Not a single patient had been given any form of treatment at any point before undergoing thyroid surgery. The chain has TRBV28 and TRBJ1-1, with D maybe TRBD1 (6 bases). This clonotype was obtained from a female donor with papillary thyroid cancer or a benign thyroid nodule (not recorded which). Some clones in this sample may be carry-over from other donors' samples. Material: adjacent normal tissue. The CDR3, as DNA: TGTGCCAGCAGTTTATCACCGGTACAGGGTCGAACTGAAGCTTTCTTT. Translation gives CASSLSPVQGRTEAFF. Filled out from reference TRBV28 and TRBJ1-1, the complete variable domain reads DVKVTQSSRYLVKRTGEKVFLECVQDMDHENMFWYRQDPGLGLRLIYFSYDVKMKEKGDIPEGYSVSREKKERFSLILESASTNQTSMYLCASSLSPVQGRTEAFFGQGTRLTVV.